This TCR beta chain was recovered during a study of blood T cells in healthy people across ages. PBMCs numbering at least 6.5 million were isolated per sample. The CDR3 runs to 16 residues. CDR1 SEHNR and CDR2 FQNEAQ come from the germline V gene (reference sequence). The V end was cut by 2 bases, the J end by 1 base, with 14 bases between. With a J-beta primer mix and a sample-barcoded 5' primer, a second PCR ran roughly 7 to 11 cycles. TCRdb recomputed calls from the 5' RACE reads with MiXCR, one row per CDR3 protein. The sample holds about 1.8 million distinct CDR3 sequences, around 48% seen once. The TCR sequence derives from a woman aged 40 to 50 in good health. The sample taken for sequencing was blood. This chain uses TRBV7-9 with TRBJ1-1; D might be TRBD1 (5 bases). DNA for the CDR3: TGTGCCAGCAGCTTACCCCAGGGCCCTACGAACACTGAAGCTTTCTTT. This encodes CASSLPQGPTNTEAFF.